This T cell receptor (beta chain) was recovered during a study of T cell responses to AZD1222 COVID-19 vaccine. Study-level background: Pooled samples include second doses given at about 4 or 12 weeks.

CDR3 size: 14 residues. Germline CDR1 reads LGHDT; CDR2 reads YNNKEL (reference sequence). Trimming removed 4 bases from V and 4 bases from J, with 10 bases in between. Libraries were prepared by immunoSEQ multiplex PCR; TCRdb keeps only in-frame clonotypes and omits some of them. The table shows over 100,000 clones, with 70% to 90% occurring only once. Of note for this clone: Its specificity is not known.

General study points: The donor group comprised mostly white British people and more females; the analysis possibly underestimated clonal diversity. Only 5 or 6 people who got AZD1222 tested seropositive at baseline. Close to half of spike-specific TCRs reportedly recognize unmutated variant regions.

The receptor comes from an adult in good health. Sequencing was performed on peripheral blood, taken on day 0 of AZD1222 vaccination. The chain is built from TRBV3-1 (or the pseudogene TRBV3-2) and TRBJ2-2; the D is unclear. CDR3 sequence reads: CASSLFLGTGELFF. The CDR3 DNA sequence: TGTGCCAGCAGCCTATTCCTAGGCACCGGGGAGCTGTTTTTT.